Below are 13 T cell receptor beta chains sequenced from a single sample in a study of beta chain features in type 1 diabetes. Reverse transcribing all isolated RNA meant expressed TCRB transcripts were sequenced. TCRdb's table, derived via immunoSEQ multiplex PCR, lists solely in-frame clones and lacks some. The data show 60,000 to 75,000 clones, with approximately 62% seen just once and roughly 2.2% held by the top ten. The sample comprised Tregs from blood. These receptors were collected from a woman aged 18 to 35 in good health.

V usage is TRBV10-3 and J usage is TRBJ2-7; 9 bases are shared with TRBD1. CDR3 size: 16 residues. After removal of 5 bases from V and 5 bases from J, the junction contained 13 bases not matched to a gene. Germline V gene lookup returns CDR1 ENHRY and CDR2 SYGVKD. In DNA form, the CDR3 reads TGTGCCATCAGTCCTGTTATGAGCGGGACAGGGAACGAGCAGTACTTC. This gives the protein CAISPVMSGTGNEQYF.

The chain uses TRBV2 and TRBJ2-1; 15 nucleotides line up with TRBD2. The CDR3 totals 15 residues. J was trimmed by 7 bases and V by 6 bases; bases with no gene match: 4. The V gene's germline CDR1 is SNHLY and CDR2 FYNNEI. For the CDR3, the DNA is TGTGCCAGCAGGGGCGGGACTAGCGGGAGGAATGAGCAGTTCTTC. Translation: CASRGGTSGRNEQFF.

A few counts support this clone. This chain joins TRBV29-1 and TRBJ1-5; 8 bases are a match to TRBD1. CDR1 is SQVTM, CDR2 ANQGSEA, per germline. V lost 7 bases and J lost 4; bases outside the gene matches: 9. The CDR3 is 14 residues long. The CDR3 protein is CSAQGGQANQPQHF. CDR3 DNA: TGCAGCGCTCAAGGGGGACAGGCTAATCAGCCCCAGCATTTT.

Of note for this clone: A junction end diverges from the germline sequence, so it may reflect a read error. The chain couples TRBV7-9 to TRBJ2-7, with a tentative D call TRBD1 (5 bases). The CDR3 is 14 residues long. Per the germline V gene, CDR1 is SEHNR and CDR2 is FQNEAQ (reference sequence). For the CDR3, the DNA is TGTGCCAGCAGCTTAGATGGCAGGGAATACGGGCAGTACTTC. Protein: CASSLDGREYGQYF.

The chain is built from TRBV4-1 and TRBJ2-7, with 10 bases lining up with TRBD2. From germline, CDR1 is MGHRA and CDR2 YSYEKL. The CDR3 loop spans 17 amino acids. V lost 4 bases, J lost 4 bases, and 13 bases stayed unmatched. This CDR3 is CASSRGGLAGVKYEQYF. As DNA, the CDR3 is TGCGCCAGCAGCCGGGGGGGGCTAGCGGGAGTGAAGTACGAGCAGTACTTC.

V gene TRBV6-5 combines with J gene TRBJ2-7; tentatively, D is TRBD2 (6 bases). Germline CDR1 MNHEY, CDR2 SVGAGI. Between the trimmed V and J ends, which lost 6 bases and 3 bases, there was a span of 15 bases. CDR3 size: 14 residues. CDR3: CASRELASNYEQYF. CDR3 DNA: TGTGCCAGCAGGGAACTAGCAAGTAACTACGAGCAGTACTTC.

The chain links TRBV6-5 to TRBJ1-1, with 8 bases fitting TRBD1. Unmatched junction bases numbered 4, after V lost 6 bases and J lost 1 base. CDR3 length: 14 amino acids. The germline V gene has CDR1 MNHEY and CDR2 SVGAGI. CDR3 in amino acids: CASRGTGWNTEAFF. CDR3 DNA sequence: TGTGCCAGCAGGGGGACAGGCTGGAACACTGAAGCTTTCTTT.

This chain uses TRBV5-1 with TRBJ2-1; 7 bases map to TRBD2. Trimming at V came to 1 base and at J to 7 bases, leaving 11 bases not matched to a gene. This CDR3 has 16 residues. Germline-derived CDR1 and CDR2 are SGHRS and YFSETQ. The CDR3 reads CASSLSPRGSYNEQFF. The CDR3 nucleotides read TGCGCCAGCAGCTTGAGCCCTCGCGGGAGTTATAATGAGCAGTTCTTC.

V usage is TRBV5-4 and J usage is TRBJ2-3; D is possibly TRBD1 (6 bases). V lost 2 bases, J lost 2 bases, and 15 bases lay in between. Germline-derived CDR1 and CDR2 are SGHNT and YYREEE (reference sequence). The CDR3 length is 16 residues. Here the CDR3 DNA reads TGTGCCAGCAGCTTTAAAGGCAGGGGAATCACAGATACGCAGTATTTT. Its translation is CASSFKGRGITDTQYF.

The chain employs TRBV7-2 and TRBJ2-7; 12 nucleotides line up with TRBD2. J lost 5 bases, V lost 4 bases, and 9 bases had no gene match. The CDR3 length is 16 residues. Germline CDR1 and CDR2: SGHTA and FQGNSA. CDR3 in DNA: TGTGCCAGCAGCTCTCCCCGACTAGCGGGGGAGCACGAGCAGTACTTC. It codes for CASSSPRLAGEHEQYF. Full variable domain (outside the CDR3, taken from reference TRBV7-2 and TRBJ2-7): GAGVSQSPSNKVTEKGKDVELRCDPISGHTALYWYRQSLGQGLEFLIYFQGNSAPDKSGLPSDRFSAERTGGSVSTLTIQRTQQEDSAVYLCASSSPRLAGEHEQYFGPGTRLTVT.

This chain connects TRBV5-1 to TRBJ1-1; the D is unclear. Germline loops: CDR1 SGHRS, CDR2 YFSETQ. V gave up 3 bases and J gave up 0 bases, with 6 bases separating them. This CDR3 spans 13 amino acids. The CDR3 nucleotides are TGCGCCAGCAGCTCGCACATGAACACTGAAGCTTTCTTT. Translation: CASSSHMNTEAFF.

The V call is TRBV5-1, the J call TRBJ2-1; TRBD1 agrees at 9 bases. CDR1 SGHRS and CDR2 YFSETQ come from the germline V gene. The CDR3 contains 14 residues. V dropped 4 bases and J dropped 8; count of bases not matched to a gene: 7. CDR3 bases: TGCGCCAGCAGCGTCTACAGGGGGCATGATGAGCAGTTCTTC. Its protein product is CASSVYRGHDEQFF.

This clone was recorded a few times. The rearrangement links TRBV5-1 to TRBJ2-1, with D possibly TRBD2 on 5 matching bases. The germline V gene encodes CDR1 SGHRS and CDR2 YFSETQ. There are 14 residues in the CDR3. V lost 2 bases to trimming and J lost 5 bases, with 11 bases between them. The CDR3 region is CASSFEGPHNEQFF. The CDR3 bases are TGCGCCAGCAGCTTTGAGGGCCCACACAATGAGCAGTTCTTC.